This T cell receptor beta chain appears in the sequencing data of a study of identical twins. Template switching supplied a universal primer site; unique molecular identifiers were carried on the cDNA. TCRdb re-analysed the 5' RACE reads in MiXCR, keeping a single row per CDR3 protein. The sample consists of 500,000 to 600,000 distinct CDR3 sequences, around 20% of them appearing once. V was shortened by 6 bases and J by 1 base, with 9 bases between the two germline ends. This CDR3 is built from 13 residues. From germline, CDR1 is MNHNY and CDR2 SVGAGI (reference sequence). This clonotype was observed a few times. These records were also assigned to another study, of T cells expressing NK-cell markers. As that study records: TCR beta repertoires came from sorted CD3+CD56+NKG2C+, CD3+CD56+NKG2C- and CD3+CD56-NKG2C+ T cells. Among CD8+ T cells from over 5 donors, dominant NKG2C+ clonotypes accounted for roughly 1.0-7.0%.

This clonotype was obtained from a woman aged 18-35 years in good health. The chain links TRBV6-6 to TRBJ1-1, with no clear D. Sequencing was done on a sample of CD4+ T cells sorted from blood. CDR3 sequence (DNA): TGTGCCAGCAGCCCCCCACCGAACACTGAAGCTTTCTTT. Residues: CASSPPPNTEAFF.